Below are 3 T cell receptor beta chains sequenced from a single sample in a study of blood T cell repertoires in COVID-19. The repertoire was sequenced with immunoSEQ multiplex PCR; TCRdb's copy has only in-frame clones and lacks some. The sample holds approximately 170,000 clones, around 90% seen once. Sequencing input: peripheral blood. Receptor source: a man in his fifties or sixties with acute or convalescent COVID-19.

The rearrangement links TRBV6-5 to TRBJ1-4, with 8 positions matching TRBD1. Germline V lookup: CDR1 MNHEY, CDR2 SVGAGI. The CDR3 totals 14 residues. The trim removed 5 bases at V and 6 bases at J, leaving 5 bases unmatched. The DNA of the CDR3 is TGTGCCAGCAGTCAATCGGACAGGGATGAAAAACTGTTTTTT. This gives the protein CASSQSDRDEKLFF.

The rearrangement uses TRBV10-3 and TRBJ1-1; D is unclear. The V gene lost 7 bases and the J gene lost 0 bases, with 9 bases spanning the gap. The CDR3 is 13 amino acids. Germline lookup yields CDR1 ENHRY and CDR2 SYGVKD. For the CDR3, the DNA is TGTGCCATCAAAGCGAGTCTGAACACTGAAGCTTTCTTT. It encodes CAIKASLNTEAFF.

The chain recombines TRBV11-2 with TRBJ1-2, with D perhaps matching TRBD1 (6 bases). Trimming cost V 3 bases and J 6 bases, with 8 bases left between them. The CDR3 runs 12 residues. Germline V gene lookup returns CDR1 SGHAT and CDR2 FQNNGV. The CDR3 nucleotides are TGTGCCAGCAGCTTCCAGGGGAATGGCTACACCTTC. This codes for CASSFQGNGYTF.